The 29 T cell receptor beta chains listed next were all sequenced from one sample in a study of sequential checkpoint blockade in melanoma. Measured with immunoSEQ multiplex PCR; TCRdb has only the in-frame clones, and not every one. The repertoire holds around 30,000 clones, with more than 70% as singletons. Treatment denoted: randomized to nivolumab then ipilimumab (arm A) or the reverse (arm B). Sequencing was performed on CD8+ T cells sorted from blood (inferred from file names), taken from a patient given nivolumab and ipilimumab in sequence. These receptors all stem from a human donor with melanoma.

The CDR3 bases are TGTGCCAGCAGCGCCCCAAGCGGGACAGGGGGCTCAGGGACCAAAAACATTCAGTACTTC. Translation gives CASSAPSGTGGSGTKNIQYF. This chain links TRBV9 with TRBJ2-4; 12 nucleotides match TRBD1. V lost 3 bases and J lost 2; bases outside the gene matches: 15. Germline CDR1 reads SGDLS; CDR2 reads YYNGEE. The CDR3 extends over 20 amino acids.

V gene TRBV28 combines with J gene TRBJ2-2, with 10 bases aligning to TRBD2. After removal of 6 bases from V and 6 bases from J, the junction contained 10 bases not matched to a gene. The germline gives CDR1 MDHEN, CDR2 SYDVKM. The CDR3 consists of 16 residues. CDR3 in DNA: TGTGCCAGCAGCTCAGAGCGGGAGGGCCTCGCCGGGGAGCTGTTTTTT. Its translation: CASSSEREGLAGELFF.

The gene calls are TRBV2 and TRBJ1-5; 10 bases line up with TRBD1. The CDR3 consists of 19 residues. Germline V gives CDR1 SNHLY, CDR2 FYNNEI. The trim removed 1 base at V and 2 bases at J, leaving 11 bases unmatched. The CDR3 DNA reads TGTGCCAGCAGTGAAGAGGGACAGGGGACCGTAGGCGGCAATCAGCCCCAGCATTTT. Residues: CASSEEGQGTVGGNQPQHF.

The chain uses TRBV27 and TRBJ1-5; tentatively, D is TRBD1 (5 bases). The CDR3 loop spans 13 amino acids. Trimming took off 5 bases at V and 9 bases at J, with 14 bases between the two ends. The germline V gene has CDR1 MNHEY and CDR2 SMNVEV (reference sequence). CDR3 DNA sequence: TGTGCCAGCAGTAGCCTGGGGCCCTGGCCCCAGCATTTT. Amino acids: CASSSLGPWPQHF.

This chain uses TRBV27 with TRBJ1-5, with 7 nucleotides matching TRBD1. V was clipped by 8 bases and J by 5 bases; unmatched bases: 12. Germline V CDR1 and CDR2: MNHEY, SMNVEV (reference sequence). CDR3 size: 15 residues. The CDR3 DNA reads as TGTGCCAGCGCCAACAGGGGAATCGGGCATCAGCCCCAGCATTTT. Its translation is CASANRGIGHQPQHF.

The rearrangement joins TRBV6-5 to TRBJ2-3, with 10 nucleotides matching TRBD2. The CDR3 length is 15 residues. After removal of 6 bases from V and 4 bases from J, the junction contained 7 bases not matched to a gene. The germline V gene encodes CDR1 MNHEY and CDR2 SVGAGI. The CDR3 sequence is CASSPLAGHADTQYF. The CDR3 coding sequence is TGTGCCAGCAGCCCACTAGCGGGGCATGCAGATACGCAGTATTTT.

Worth noting for this clone: At the DNA level, this CDR3 is encoded by other sequences in the same sample as well. The chain recombines TRBV5-1 with TRBJ1-5; weak D call: TRBD1 (6 bases). CDR3 size: 14 residues. The V end lost 0 bases, the J end lost 2 bases, and 6 bases lay between the germline ends. The germline V gene encodes CDR1 SGHRS and CDR2 YFSETQ. This CDR3 is CASSLAGGNQPQHF. The CDR3 DNA reads as TGCGCCAGCAGCTTGGCAGGGGGCAATCAGCCCCAGCATTTT.

The count of this clone is one. The chain recombines TRBV4-1 with TRBJ1-1; D not resolved. Germline assignment: CDR1 MGHRA and CDR2 YSYEKL. This CDR3 comprises 16 residues. V lost 0 bases and J 1 base, leaving 12 bases between the germline ends. The CDR3 bases are TGCGCCAGCAGCCAAGATGTGGCGGGGAAGAACACTGAAGCTTTCTTT. This gives the protein CASSQDVAGKNTEAFF.

The chain joins TRBV4-1 to TRBJ2-5; TRBD2 aligns across 11 bases. This CDR3 comprises 15 residues. With V trimmed by 4 bases and J by 5 bases, 6 bases remained unmatched. The germline gives CDR1 MGHRA, CDR2 YSYEKL. The CDR3 coding sequence is TGCGCCAGCAGCCCCCACCCTAGCGGGAGGGAGACCCAGTACTTC. This sequence encodes CASSPHPSGRETQYF.

The J gene is TRBJ1-2, the V gene TRBV11-2; D gene uncertain. V was trimmed by 4 bases and J by 7 bases, leaving 7 bases between them. The CDR3 extends over 11 amino acids. CDR1 and CDR2 from the germline V gene are SGHAT and FQNNGV. CDR3 coding DNA: TGTGCCAGCAGCTGGCAGGCTGGCTACACCTTC. It codes for CASSWQAGYTF.

V is TRBV28 and J is TRBJ2-7; 11 bases map to TRBD2. Germline V gives CDR1 MDHEN, CDR2 SYDVKM. Trimming at V came to 4 bases and at J to 1 base, leaving 0 bases not matched to a gene. The CDR3 spans 14 residues. CDR3 DNA sequence: TGTGCCAGCAGTTCTAGCGGGAGGTCCTACGAGCAGTACTTC. This encodes CASSSSGRSYEQYF.

CDR3 sequence (DNA): TGTGCCAGTAGTCCCCAGGGGGCAGGGGAGCTGTTTTTT. It translates to CASSPQGAGELFF. V usage is TRBV19 and J usage is TRBJ2-2, with 8 positions matching TRBD1. Germline V gives CDR1 LNHDA, CDR2 SQIVND (reference sequence). This CDR3 has 13 residues. V lost 5 bases and J lost 8; bases outside the gene matches: 4.

The rearrangement uses TRBV9 and TRBJ2-3, with 16 positions matching TRBD2. Trimming took 3 bases from V and 5 from J; bases not matched to a gene: 9. The germline CDR1 and CDR2 sequences are SGDLS and YYNGEE. The CDR3 runs to 18 residues. CDR3 DNA sequence: TGTGCCAGCAGCGGACCGGGACTAGCGGGGGGGCCCGGAGATACGCAGTATTTT. Translated: CASSGPGLAGGPGDTQYF. Complete variable domain (other parts from reference TRBV9 and TRBJ2-3): DSGVTQTPKHLITATGQRVTLRCSPRSGDLSVYWYQQSLDQGLQFLIQYYNGEERAKGNILERFSAQQFPDLHSELNLSSLELGDSALYFCASSGPGLAGGPGDTQYFGPGTRLTVL.

V gene TRBV2 combines with J gene TRBJ2-5; 9 bases align to TRBD1. Germline-derived CDR1 and CDR2 are SNHLY and FYNNEI. CDR3 length: 14 amino acids. V lost 6 bases and J lost 3; bases outside the gene matches: 5. For the CDR3, the DNA is TGTGCCAGCAGAGGACAGGGGTGGGAAGAGACCCAGTACTTC. Residues: CASRGQGWEETQYF.

This chain links TRBV7-2 with TRBJ2-7, with D perhaps TRBD2 (6 bases). Between the trimmed V and J ends, which lost 1 base and 1 base, there was a span of 17 bases. Germline V CDR1 and CDR2: SGHTA, FQGNSA. This CDR3 comprises 17 residues. CDR3 sequence reads: CASSLDDRDWGSYEQYF. The CDR3 nucleotides are TGTGCCAGCAGCTTAGATGATAGGGACTGGGGTTCCTACGAGCAGTACTTC.

CDR3 sequence (DNA): TGTGCCAGTCCTAGTGACAGGAACACTGAAGCTTTCTTT. It is translated as CASPSDRNTEAFF. The chain is built from TRBV2 and TRBJ1-1, with D perhaps TRBD1 (5 bases). The CDR3 covers 13 residues. The V gene lost 9 bases and the J gene lost 1 base, with 12 bases spanning the gap. The germline CDR1 and CDR2 sequences are SNHLY and FYNNEI. Full variable domain (rest looked up from reference TRBV2 and TRBJ1-1): EPEVTQTPSHQVTQMGQEVILRCVPISNHLYFYWYRQILGQKVEFLVSFYNNEISEKSEIFDDQFSVERPDGSNFTLKIRSTKLEDSAMYFCASPSDRNTEAFFGQGTRLTVV.

The genes are TRBV5-1 and TRBJ2-7, with D uncertain. This CDR3 has 14 amino acids. CDR1 and CDR2 from the germline V gene are SGHRS and YFSETQ. Deletions cut 2 bases from V and 2 bases from J, with 11 bases between. The CDR3 is CASSLTRGTYEQYF. The CDR3 region has the DNA TGCGCCAGCAGCTTAACTCGCGGAACCTACGAGCAGTACTTC.

Here the CDR3 DNA reads TGTGCCAGCAGTAAGCAGGGACAACAAGAGACCCAGTACTTC. Translated, it gives CASSKQGQQETQYF. The V gene is TRBV27, the J gene TRBJ2-5, with D possibly matching TRBD1 (6 bases). Germline V gives CDR1 MNHEY, CDR2 SMNVEV (reference sequence). V dropped 5 bases and J dropped 2 bases, with 12 bases sitting between them. The length of the CDR3 is 14 residues.

The V gene is TRBV28, the J gene TRBJ2-2, with D tentatively TRBD1 (6 bases). Germline CDR1 and CDR2: MDHEN and SYDVKM. V gave up 5 bases and J gave up 6 bases, with 16 bases separating them. CDR3 length equals 15 residues. This CDR3 is CASSQLDEGAGELFF. The CDR3 region has the DNA TGTGCCAGCAGTCAGCTCGATGAGGGGGCCGGGGAGCTGTTTTTT.

This chain links TRBV28 with TRBJ2-7; 7 nucleotides align to TRBD1. Germline CDR1 reads MDHEN; CDR2 reads SYDVKM. The CDR3 has 14 residues. J lost 2 bases, V lost 5 bases, and 6 bases had no gene match. CDR3 nucleotides: TGTGCCAGCAGTCCGAGCGGACAGGCCTACGAGCAGTACTTC. The encoded protein is CASSPSGQAYEQYF.

The chain couples TRBV7-9 to TRBJ2-7; 11 positions match TRBD1. The CDR3 contains 18 residues. J gave up 4 bases and V 5 bases, and 16 bases lay outside the gene matches. From germline, CDR1 is SEHNR and CDR2 FQNEAQ (reference sequence). The CDR3 loop is CASSVRDRGMTVEYEQYF. CDR3 sequence (DNA): TGTGCCAGCAGCGTCCGGGACAGGGGGATGACAGTGGAATACGAGCAGTACTTC.

This chain links TRBV4-3 with TRBJ2-5; 8 bases agree with TRBD2. After removal of 1 base from V and 5 bases from J, the junction contained 6 bases not matched to a gene. The CDR3 covers 15 residues. Germline lookup yields CDR1 LGHNA and CDR2 YSLEER. CDR3 DNA: TGCGCCAGCAGCCAAGGGGTCGGGGGGGTGGAGACCCAGTACTTC. Its translation is CASSQGVGGVETQYF.

The chain carries TRBV4-2 and TRBJ2-1, with 12 nucleotides matching TRBD1. Germline-derived CDR1 and CDR2 are LGHNA and YNFKEQ. V lost 7 bases and J lost 9; bases outside the gene matches: 13. This CDR3 has 16 residues. The CDR3 is CASTQFRGQGAREQFF. The CDR3 DNA is TGTGCCAGCACTCAGTTTAGGGGACAGGGGGCTCGTGAGCAGTTCTTC.

This clone was observed a handful of times. This rearrangement joins TRBV21-1 to TRBJ1-4. TRBV21-1 is a pseudogene locus. The CDR3 is 15 amino acids. Written as DNA, the CDR3 is TGTGCCAGCAGCAAAGACGCTTCGGGTAATGAAAAACTGTTTTTT. Translated, it gives CASSKDASGNEKLFF.

The chain uses TRBV28 and TRBJ2-5; D unresolved. The end of the DNA fits TRBJ2-7 better, so the J call may be wrong. Germline V gene sequence: CDR1 MDHEN, CDR2 SYDVKM. The CDR3 runs to 13 residues. The CDR3 reads CASSFVSGDEQYF. The CDR3 coding sequence is TGTGCCAGCAGTTTCGTCTCGGGTGACGAGCAGTACTTC.

V usage is TRBV5-6 and J usage is TRBJ2-5, with TRBD2 matching 10 bases. Trimming removed 0 bases from V and 7 bases from J; junction bases left unmatched: 3. Germline V lookup: CDR1 SGHDT, CDR2 YYEEEE. The CDR3 runs 14 residues. The CDR3 DNA is TGTGCCAGCAGCTTGGGGGGACTAGCGAGGACCCAGTACTTC. Translated, it gives CASSLGGLARTQYF. The full variable domain, with the rest looked up from reference TRBV5-6 and TRBJ2-5, is DAGVTQSPTHLIKTRGQQVTLRCSPKSGHDTVSWYQQALGQGPQFIFQYYEEEERQRGNFPDRFSGHQFPNYSSELNVNALLLGDSALYLCASSLGGLARTQYFGPGTRLLVL.

This chain uses TRBV5-4 with TRBJ2-7; TRBD2 matches at 7 bases. Germline CDR1 reads SGHNT; CDR2 reads YYREEE (reference sequence). The CDR3 has 16 amino acids. The V segment lost 0 bases and the J segment 5 bases; nucleotides outside the gene matches: 11. The CDR3 nucleotides are TGTGCCAGCAGCTTGGATAGGCGGGAGAATAACCACGAGCAGTACTTC. Encoded protein: CASSLDRRENNHEQYF.

This chain connects TRBV7-9 to TRBJ1-1; TRBD1 agrees at 7 bases. The CDR3 is 15 residues long. V trimming: 8 bases; J trimming: 0 bases; junction bases outside the gene matches: 9. Germline assignment: CDR1 SEHNR and CDR2 FQNEAQ (reference sequence). For the CDR3, the DNA is TGTGCCAGCCGAAGACAGGGCTTAATGAACACTGAAGCTTTCTTT. It encodes CASRRQGLMNTEAFF.

In DNA form, the CDR3 reads TGTGCCAGCAGCGTGAGATACGAAGCTTTCTTT. This translates into CASSVRYEAFF. The chain carries TRBV11-2 and TRBJ1-1; no reliable D call. Trimming took 5 bases from V and 8 from J, leaving 9 bases between them. The CDR3 spans 11 residues. Per the germline V gene, CDR1 is SGHAT and CDR2 is FQNNGV. The full variable domain, completed using reference TRBV11-2 and TRBJ1-1, is EAGVAQSPRYKIIEKRQSVAFWCNPISGHATLYWYQQILGQGPKLLIQFQNNGVVDDSQLPKDRFSAERLKGVDSTLKIQPAKLEDSAVYLCASSVRYEAFFGQGTRLTVV.